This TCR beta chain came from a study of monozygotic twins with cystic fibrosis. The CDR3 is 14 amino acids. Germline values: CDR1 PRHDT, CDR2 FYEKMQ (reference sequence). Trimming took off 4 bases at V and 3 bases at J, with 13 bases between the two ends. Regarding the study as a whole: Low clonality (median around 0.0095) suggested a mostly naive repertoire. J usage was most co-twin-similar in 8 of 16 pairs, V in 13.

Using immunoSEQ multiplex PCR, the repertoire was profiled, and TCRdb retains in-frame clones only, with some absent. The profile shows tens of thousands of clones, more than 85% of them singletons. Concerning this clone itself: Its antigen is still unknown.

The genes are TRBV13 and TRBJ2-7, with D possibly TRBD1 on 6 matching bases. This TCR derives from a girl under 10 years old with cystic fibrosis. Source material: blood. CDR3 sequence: CASSYRDLSYEQYF. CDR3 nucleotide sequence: TGTGCCAGCAGCTACAGGGATTTAAGCTACGAGCAGTACTTC.